This TCR beta chain comes out of a study of OX40 agonist ivuxolimab in advanced cancers. Note on this clone: Its antigen is unknown.

TCRdb's table, derived via immunoSEQ multiplex PCR, lists solely in-frame clones and lacks some. The sample includes 90,000 to 100,000 clones, about 90% of them seen just once. Study results and limitations: Partial responders at 0.1-3.0 mg/kg showed near-lowest clonal expansion.

This receptor was identified in an adult with an advanced solid tumor such as melanoma, head and neck, liver or kidney cancer. The material was CD4+ or CD8+ T cells sorted from blood, obtained in a trial of the OX40 agonist ivuxolimab.

The CDR3 spells CASSPGLASDTQYF. The DNA for the CDR3 is TGCGCCAGCAGCCCGGGACTAGCGTCAGATACGCAGTATTTT. V is TRBV5-1 and J is TRBJ2-3, with TRBD2 identical over 10 bases. This CDR3 contains 14 residues. In germline, CDR1 is SGHRS, CDR2 YFSETQ. Trimming cost V 4 bases and J 4 bases; bases outside gene matches: 3.